This entry lists 18 T cell receptor beta chains sequenced from one sample in a study of shared clonotypes between healthy human individuals (TCRdb year 2020). The library was prepared using the immunoSEQ multiplex PCR assay. Drawn from immuneACCESS, this table holds only the in-frame rearrangements with V and J called that TCRdb kept. Clones are partly lost; checked studies trace under half to an unresolved V gene and leave the rest unexplained. This sample is represented by approximately 980,000 clones; around 80% of them were singletons. The leading ten clones occupy over 1.3% of the sample. The sample comprised memory CD4+ T cells sorted from blood. The label giving this sample's cell subset or site can be read as: CD45RA-negative fraction. The receptors shown here come from a man between 18 and 29 years old in good health.

This chain connects TRBV18 to TRBJ2-7; 10 bases are shared with TRBD1. In germline, CDR1 is KGHSH, CDR2 LQKENI. The CDR3 extends over 14 amino acids. The ends lost 2 bases at V and 5 bases at J; junction bases unmatched: 3. Written as DNA, the CDR3 is TGTGCCAGCTCACCAGACAGGGGGCGTCACGAGCAGTACTTC. Translating gives CASSPDRGRHEQYF. Full variable domain (rest looked up from reference TRBV18 and TRBJ2-7): NAGVMQNPRHLVRRRGQEARLRCSPMKGHSHVYWYRQLPEEGLKFMVYLQKENIIDESGMPKERFSAEFPKEGPSILRIQQVVRGDSAAYFCASSPDRGRHEQYFGPGTRLTVT.

The chain joins TRBV28 to TRBJ1-4, with D maybe TRBD1 (5 bases). The germline V gene encodes CDR1 MDHEN and CDR2 SYDVKM. There are 14 residues in the CDR3. The V end was cut by 6 bases, the J end by 8 bases, with 16 bases between. The DNA of the CDR3 is TGTGCCAGCAGGGGACCTTTAAGGCACGAAAAACTGTTTTTT. Its translation is CASRGPLRHEKLFF.

The rearrangement joins TRBV18 to TRBJ2-7; D gene uncertain. The V and J ends lost 3 bases and 2 bases respectively, with 8 bases between them. Germline V CDR1 and CDR2: KGHSH, LQKENI. This CDR3 spans 13 amino acids. DNA of the CDR3: TGTGCCAGCTCACCGCAGACGCCCTACGAGCAGTACTTC. This encodes CASSPQTPYEQYF.

The V gene is TRBV5-1, the J gene TRBJ1-6; TRBD1 aligns across 7 bases. The CDR3 is 16 amino acids. In germline, CDR1 is SGHRS, CDR2 YFSETQ. The trim removed 2 bases at V and 10 bases at J, leaving 12 bases unmatched. The CDR3 reads CASSLGSDRVDSPLHF. The CDR3 DNA follows: TGCGCCAGCAGCTTAGGGTCTGACAGGGTGGACTCACCCCTCCACTTT.

This rearrangement joins TRBV6-6 to TRBJ1-3, with no clear D. V was shortened by 6 bases and J by 5 bases, with 14 bases between the two germline ends. CDR1 is MNHNY, CDR2 SVGAGI, per germline (reference sequence). The CDR3 contains 14 residues. This CDR3 is CASREGLVRNTIYF. The CDR3 bases are TGTGCCAGCAGGGAGGGTTTGGTGAGAAACACCATATATTTT.

The chain combines TRBV6-1 with TRBJ2-4; a possible D gene is TRBD1 (7 bases). This CDR3 contains 16 residues. Trimming shortened V by 0 bases and J by 4 bases, and 13 bases separated the two germline ends. The germline CDR1 and CDR2 sequences are MNHNS and SASEGT. The chain's CDR3 is CASSEARQGGKNIQYF. DNA of the CDR3: TGTGCCAGCAGTGAAGCGAGGCAGGGGGGTAAAAACATTCAGTACTTC.

V and J are TRBV2 and TRBJ2-7, with D hard to call. Germline CDR1 is SNHLY and CDR2 is FYNNEI. This CDR3 has 15 amino acids. Trimming stripped 5 bases from V and 0 bases from J, with 14 bases between. The CDR3 DNA is TGTGCCAGCAGTTCCGCTGCCGGAAGCTCCTACGAGCAGTACTTC. This sequence encodes CASSSAAGSSYEQYF. Supplemented by reference TRBV2 and TRBJ2-7, the full variable domain reads EPEVTQTPSHQVTQMGQEVILRCVPISNHLYFYWYRQILGQKVEFLVSFYNNEISEKSEIFDDQFSVERPDGSNFTLKIRSTKLEDSAMYFCASSSAAGSSYEQYFGPGTRLTVT.

A note on this clone: A single base separates this from a much larger clone, so it may be a read error. The chain combines TRBV5-4 with TRBJ2-5; weak D call: TRBD1 (6 bases). The CDR3 spans 13 residues. The germline V gene has CDR1 SGHNT and CDR2 YYREEE (reference sequence). V lost 4 bases and J lost 2, with 9 bases in between. The CDR3 DNA reads as TGTGCCAGCAGCGTGGACAGACAAGAGACCCAGTACTTC. It is translated as CASSVDRQETQYF.

The chain couples TRBV28 to TRBJ1-5; D uncertain. The length of the CDR3 is 15 residues. The V end lost 10 bases, the J end lost 0 bases, and 16 bases lay between the germline ends. CDR1 and CDR2 (germline): MDHEN, SYDVKM. CDR3 DNA sequence: TGTGCCACCTCCCCGGAGGCCAATAGCAATCAGCCCCAGCATTTT. Translation gives CATSPEANSNQPQHF.

This clone was recorded a few times. The chain combines TRBV10-3 with TRBJ2-3; 9 bases line up with TRBD1. The CDR3 totals 14 residues. Germline-derived CDR1 and CDR2 are ENHRY and SYGVKD. The V segment lost 8 bases and the J segment 3 bases; nucleotides outside the gene matches: 6. DNA for the CDR3: TGTGCCATCCAGGACAGGGGAGGAACAGATACGCAGTATTTT. Protein sequence: CAIQDRGGTDTQYF.

The CDR3 DNA sequence: TGTGCCAGCAGCCTCTCACAGGGCTCCTACGAGCAGTACTTC. It yields the protein CASSLSQGSYEQYF. The V and J genes are TRBV25-1 and TRBJ2-7, with D possibly being TRBD1 (6 bases). V was cut by 6 bases and J by 0 bases, with 12 bases left in between. Germline CDR1 MGHDK, CDR2 SYGVNS. This CDR3 has 14 residues.

V and J are TRBV18 and TRBJ2-1; 8 nucleotides align to TRBD2. Germline CDR1 is KGHSH and CDR2 is LQKENI. V lost 0 bases and J lost 10; bases outside the gene matches: 8. The CDR3 covers 15 residues. DNA for the CDR3: TGTGCCAGCTCACCACCAGGGACTAGTTTATCGGAGCAGTTCTTC. Translating it yields CASSPPGTSLSEQFF.

V is TRBV7-6 and J is TRBJ2-3; D is uncertain. The CDR3 extends over 12 amino acids. Germline V gene sequence: CDR1 SGHVS, CDR2 FNYEAQ. The V gene lost 5 bases and the J gene lost 2 bases, with 5 bases spanning the gap. As DNA, the CDR3 is TGTGCCAGCAGCCCGTCCACAGATACGCAGTATTTT. Protein product: CASSPSTDTQYF.

V usage is TRBV7-9 and J usage is TRBJ2-2; no clear D. The length of the CDR3 is 15 residues. V was pared by 10 bases and J by 0 bases, with 15 bases between. Per germline, CDR1 SEHNR and CDR2 FQNEAQ (reference sequence). Written as DNA, the CDR3 is TGTGCCACCAGGATCTCAGCCGCGAACACCGGGGAGCTGTTTTTT. It specifies CATRISAANTGELFF.

In its sample, this clone was seen once. The chain uses TRBV6-5 and TRBJ1-1; 11 positions agree with TRBD1. Germline trimming cut 7 bases from V and 7 bases from J; bases unmatched to any gene: 8. There are 14 residues in the CDR3. Germline CDR1 and CDR2: MNHEY and SVGAGI. CDR3 region: CASTRGQGAVEAFF. The DNA for the CDR3 is TGTGCCAGCACTAGAGGACAGGGGGCAGTTGAAGCTTTCTTT.

CDR3 in amino acids: CASSVGWAEDTQYF. The CDR3 DNA is TGTGCCAGTAGTGTGGGGTGGGCAGAGGATACGCAGTATTTT. The V call is TRBV19, the J call TRBJ2-3, with D hard to call. CDR3 size: 14 residues. CDR1 and CDR2 from the germline V gene are LNHDA and SQIVND (reference sequence). Trimming removed 5 bases from V and 6 bases from J, with 15 bases in between. Drawing the rest from reference TRBV19 and TRBJ2-3, the complete variable domain is DGGITQSPKYLFRKEGQNVTLSCEQNLNHDAMYWYRQDPGQGLRLIYYSQIVNDFQKGDIAEGYSVSREKKESFPLTVTSAQKNPTAFYLCASSVGWAEDTQYFGPGTRLTVL.

This chain joins TRBV28 and TRBJ2-7; D is unclear. Germline loops: CDR1 MDHEN, CDR2 SYDVKM. V lost 5 bases and J lost 0, with 14 bases in between. The CDR3 is 15 residues long. In DNA, the CDR3 is TGTGCCAGCAGTCCCCCGACACGGAGCTCCTACGAGCAGTACTTC. Protein product: CASSPPTRSSYEQYF.

This chain uses TRBV7-9 with TRBJ2-1, with D hard to call. CDR1 and CDR2 from the germline V gene are SEHNR and FQNEAQ (reference sequence). The V gene lost 1 base and the J gene lost 11 bases, with 9 bases spanning the gap. This CDR3 has 12 residues. The CDR3 DNA sequence: TGTGCCAGCAGCTTAGACAGCGACAAGCAGTTCTTC. It encodes CASSLDSDKQFF.